Here is one T cell receptor beta chain with its context. The antigen is undetermined. The data belong to a study of vaccination and CD4 T cells after COVID-19. Study-wide findings and caveats: Although the median of SARS-CoV-2-reactive clonotypes rose from around 21 to 38, the change was not significant.

Treatment reported: 10-day PBMC culture with coronavirus spike peptide pools or control peptides (ViraFEST assay). CDR1 MGHDK and CDR2 SYGVNS come from the germline V gene. The CDR3 is 15 amino acids. Trimming pared 3 bases from V and 3 bases from J, leaving 14 bases between. Cultured CD4+ T cell DNA underwent sequencing with the Oncomine TCR Beta short-read assay. TCRdb processed the PCR reads anew with MiXCR; each CDR3 protein has one entry. Of about 8,500 distinct CDR3 sequences in the sample, 48% were seen once. The sample consisted of CD4+ T cells from blood, cultured in vitro. V usage is TRBV25-1 and J usage is TRBJ1-2; D might be TRBD1 (6 bases). The receptor was isolated from a human donor who had recovered from COVID-19. CDR3 loop: CASSDPTGTDYGYTF. The CDR3 coding sequence is TGTGCCAGCAGTGACCCAACAGGGACGGACTATGGCTACACCTTC.